These T cell receptor beta chains were read from a single sample in a study of blood T cell repertoires in COVID-19. The data were produced by immunoSEQ multiplex PCR, yet TCRdb's version contains in-frame clones alone and is incomplete. The data show about 45,000 clones, with about 83% seen just once and roughly 6.2% held by the top ten. Specimen: peripheral blood. The receptors originated from a woman of 80 years or more with acute or convalescent COVID-19. The conserved cysteine and the conserved F or W are not part of the CDR3 here.

v_call	j_call	cdr3_aa
TRBV14	TRBJ2-1	ASSQGTGGNEQF
TRBV3-1/TRBV3-2	TRBJ2-3	ASSPGQGASDTQY
TRBV13	TRBJ1-6	ASRGGRGNNSPLH
TRBV5-4	TRBJ2-3	ASSSGGAGTDTQY
TRBV11-2	TRBJ2-3	ASSVNGGDIDTQY
TRBV3-1/TRBV3-2	TRBJ1-6	ASSLGQGENSPLH
TRBV3-1/TRBV3-2	TRBJ2-5	ASSQDGRMYQETQY
TRBV4-1	TRBJ1-1	ASSLTTGAYTEAF
TRBV5-6	TRBJ1-5	ASSNRKGPTSPQH
TRBV3-1/TRBV3-2	TRBJ1-6	ASSLVLGTVNSPLH
TRBV27	TRBJ1-2	ASSTRTGTYGYT
TRBV11-3	TRBJ2-7	ASPRQGGFIYEQY
TRBV4-2	TRBJ1-1	ASSRDRGANTEAF
TRBV19	TRBJ2-3	ASNQAMGPTDTQY
TRBV6-5	TRBJ1-2	ASSYSPDYGYT
TRBV3-1/TRBV3-2	TRBJ1-2	ASSLQGSNYGYT
TRBV18	TRBJ2-1	ASSTGTGYNEQF
TRBV7-9	TRBJ1-2	ASSLARGSYGYT
TRBV3-1/TRBV3-2	TRBJ2-2	ASSLPTGLNTGELF
TRBV30	TRBJ2-6	AWSLSRASGANVLT
TRBV5-1	TRBJ1-1	ASSPGQAPANTEAF
TRBV20-1	TRBJ2-7	SASRGYEQY
TRBV14	TRBJ1-1	ASSTTYRTTGAEKVTEAF
TRBV14	TRBJ2-5	ASSPTLLAGGPKTQY
TRBV5-1	TRBJ1-2	ASSPQGSYGYT
TRBV3-1/TRBV3-2	TRBJ1-2	ASSHVTGGARGYT
TRBV12-3/TRBV12-4	TRBJ1-5	ASSLGATQH
TRBV19	TRBJ1-1	ASRYDIGGEAF
TRBV25-1	TRBJ1-5	ASSEALFARPQH
TRBV12-3/TRBV12-4	TRBJ2-7	ASSFFETYEQY
TRBV27	TRBJ2-3	ASSLTTGGMTGDTQY
TRBV2	TRBJ1-5	ASSAREFNQPQH
TRBV5-1	TRBJ2-1	ASGMTSGYNEQF
TRBV5-1	TRBJ1-2	ASSLFRSATNYGYT
TRBV7-9	TRBJ2-7	ASSLALSDSGEQY
TRBV24-1	TRBJ2-3	PTCYPKRDRVTDTQY
TRBV4-1	TRBJ1-6	ASSQDPGGMVSPLH
TRBV19	TRBJ1-1	ASSRRGENTEAF
TRBV2	TRBJ2-2	ASSTSGGVTGELF
TRBV15	TRBJ2-1	ATSKVRGTSGGGEQF
TRBV5-1	TRBJ1-2	ASSLMTGNYGYT
TRBV9	TRBJ2-1	ASRGTSGGSNEQF
TRBV19	TRBJ2-1	ASSADRGYDNEQF
TRBV5-1	TRBJ1-1	ASSTAGEGAEKAF
TRBV12-3/TRBV12-4	TRBJ2-3	ASSLGPSDTQY
TRBV12-3/TRBV12-4	TRBJ1-1	ASSLTRNTEAF
TRBV9	TRBJ2-1	ASRDGGIFAYTNEQF
TRBV21-1	TRBJ1-3	ASSSRDRSGNTIY
TRBV29-1	TRBJ1-2	SVANVEQVNYGYT
TRBV7-9	TRBJ1-1	ASSAPRGTEAF
TRBV3-1/TRBV3-2	TRBJ2-5	ASSPSRETQY
TRBV3-1/TRBV3-2	TRBJ1-4	ASSQGVTNEKLF
TRBV18	TRBJ1-5	ASSPENQPQH
TRBV5-1	TRBJ2-1	ASSLGLAGAPNEQF
TRBV29-1	TRBJ2-1	SVEVTGGNEQF
TRBV4-1	TRBJ1-1	ASSQPRDRADTEAF
TRBV6-5	TRBJ1-1	ASKRDSLTEAF
TRBV7-9	TRBJ1-1	ASSSRGWGTEAF